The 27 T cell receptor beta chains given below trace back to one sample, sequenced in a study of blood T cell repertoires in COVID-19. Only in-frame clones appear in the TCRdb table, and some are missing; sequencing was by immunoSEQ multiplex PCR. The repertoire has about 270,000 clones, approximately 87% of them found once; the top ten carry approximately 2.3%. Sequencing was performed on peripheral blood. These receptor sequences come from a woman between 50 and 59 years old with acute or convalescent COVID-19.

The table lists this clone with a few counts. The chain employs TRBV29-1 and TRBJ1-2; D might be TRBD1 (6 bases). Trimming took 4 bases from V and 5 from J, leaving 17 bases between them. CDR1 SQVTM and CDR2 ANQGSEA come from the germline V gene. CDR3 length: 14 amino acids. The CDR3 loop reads CSVGGRLWEYGYTF. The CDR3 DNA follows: TGCAGCGTTGGGGGGCGACTATGGGAGTATGGCTACACCTTC. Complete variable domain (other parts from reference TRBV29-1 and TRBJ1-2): SAVISQKPSRDICQRGTSLTIQCQVDSQVTMMFWYRQQPGQSLTLIATANQGSEATYESGFVIDKFPISRPNLTFSTLTVSNMSPEDSSIYLCSVGGRLWEYGYTFGSGTRLTVV.

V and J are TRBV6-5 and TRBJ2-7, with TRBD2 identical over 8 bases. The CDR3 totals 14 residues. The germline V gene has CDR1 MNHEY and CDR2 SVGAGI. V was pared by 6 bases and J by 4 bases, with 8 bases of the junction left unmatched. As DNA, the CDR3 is TGTGCCAGCAGCCACGGTTCTAGCGGGTACGAGCAGTACTTC. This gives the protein CASSHGSSGYEQYF.

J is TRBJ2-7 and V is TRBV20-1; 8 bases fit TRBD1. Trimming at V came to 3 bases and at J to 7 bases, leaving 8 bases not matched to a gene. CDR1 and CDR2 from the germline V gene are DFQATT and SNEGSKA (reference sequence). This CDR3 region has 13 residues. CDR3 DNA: TGCAGTGCTAGTAGACAGGGGTTGAGGGAGCAGTACTTC. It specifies CSASRQGLREQYF.

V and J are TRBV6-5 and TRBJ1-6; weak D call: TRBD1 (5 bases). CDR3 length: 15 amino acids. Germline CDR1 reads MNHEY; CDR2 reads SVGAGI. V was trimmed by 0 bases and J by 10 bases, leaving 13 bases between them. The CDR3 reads CASSYSHGGSSPLHF. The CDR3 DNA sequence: TGTGCCAGCAGTTACTCTCACGGGGGGTCCTCACCCCTCCACTTT.

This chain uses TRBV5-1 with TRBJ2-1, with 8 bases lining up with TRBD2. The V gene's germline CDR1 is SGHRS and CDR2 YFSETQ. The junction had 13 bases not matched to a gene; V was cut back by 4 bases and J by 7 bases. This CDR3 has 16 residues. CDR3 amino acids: CASSPGGTGRANEQFF. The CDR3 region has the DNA TGCGCCAGCAGCCCGGGGGGTACCGGGAGGGCGAATGAGCAGTTCTTC.

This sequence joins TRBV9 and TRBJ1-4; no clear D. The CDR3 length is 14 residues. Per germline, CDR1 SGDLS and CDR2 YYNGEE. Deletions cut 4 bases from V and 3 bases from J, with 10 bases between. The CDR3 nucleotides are TGTGCCAGCAGCTCCTCCCGTCCTAATGAAAAACTGTTTTTT. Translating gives CASSSSRPNEKLFF.

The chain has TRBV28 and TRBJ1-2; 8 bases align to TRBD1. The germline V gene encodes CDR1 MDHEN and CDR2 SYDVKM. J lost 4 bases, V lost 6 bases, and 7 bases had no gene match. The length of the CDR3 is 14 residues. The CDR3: CASREGQGSYGYTF. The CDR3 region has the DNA TGTGCCAGCAGGGAAGGACAGGGTTCCTATGGCTACACCTTC.

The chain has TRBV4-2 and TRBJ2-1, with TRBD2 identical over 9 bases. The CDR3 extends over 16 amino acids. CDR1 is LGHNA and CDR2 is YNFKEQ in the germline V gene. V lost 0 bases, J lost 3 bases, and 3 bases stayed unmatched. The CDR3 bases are TGTGCCAGCAGCCAAGACGCGGGAGGGCTCTACAATGAGCAGTTCTTC. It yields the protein CASSQDAGGLYNEQFF.

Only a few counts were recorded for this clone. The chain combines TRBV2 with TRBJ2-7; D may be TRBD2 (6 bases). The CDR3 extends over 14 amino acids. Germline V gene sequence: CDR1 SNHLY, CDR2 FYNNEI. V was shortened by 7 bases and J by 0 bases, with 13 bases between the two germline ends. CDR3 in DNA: TGTGCCAGCAAAGACGGGGGAATCTCCTACGAGCAGTACTTC. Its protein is CASKDGGISYEQYF.

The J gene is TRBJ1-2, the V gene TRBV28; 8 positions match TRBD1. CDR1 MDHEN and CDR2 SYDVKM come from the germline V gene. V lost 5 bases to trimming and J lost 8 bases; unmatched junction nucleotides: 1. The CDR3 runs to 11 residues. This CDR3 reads CASSDRGGYTF. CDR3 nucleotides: TGTGCCAGCAGTGACAGGGGCGGCTACACCTTC.

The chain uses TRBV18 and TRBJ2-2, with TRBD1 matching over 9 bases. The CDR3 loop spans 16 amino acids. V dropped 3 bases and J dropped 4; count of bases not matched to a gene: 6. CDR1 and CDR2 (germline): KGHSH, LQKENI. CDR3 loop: CASSPTSTGGTGELFF. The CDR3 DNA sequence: TGTGCCAGCTCACCCACCTCGACAGGGGGCACCGGGGAGCTGTTTTTT.

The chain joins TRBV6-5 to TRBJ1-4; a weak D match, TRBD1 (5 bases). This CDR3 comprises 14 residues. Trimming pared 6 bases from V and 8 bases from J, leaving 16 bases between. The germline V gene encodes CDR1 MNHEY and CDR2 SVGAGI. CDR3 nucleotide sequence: TGTGCCAGCAGCCCCACAGGCGGGAGGGAAAAACTGTTTTTT. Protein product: CASSPTGGREKLFF.

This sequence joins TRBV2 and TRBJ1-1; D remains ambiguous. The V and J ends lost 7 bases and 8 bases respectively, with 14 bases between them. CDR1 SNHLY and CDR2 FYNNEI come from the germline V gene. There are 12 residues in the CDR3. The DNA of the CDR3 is TGTGCCAGCAAGAAGGAGACGGAAGAAGCTTTCTTT. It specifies CASKKETEEAFF.

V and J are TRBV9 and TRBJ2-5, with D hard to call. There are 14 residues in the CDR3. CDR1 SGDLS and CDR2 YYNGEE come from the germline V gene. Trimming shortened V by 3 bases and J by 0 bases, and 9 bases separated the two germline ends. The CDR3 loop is CASSAQRNQETQYF. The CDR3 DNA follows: TGTGCCAGCAGCGCCCAGCGAAACCAAGAGACCCAGTACTTC.

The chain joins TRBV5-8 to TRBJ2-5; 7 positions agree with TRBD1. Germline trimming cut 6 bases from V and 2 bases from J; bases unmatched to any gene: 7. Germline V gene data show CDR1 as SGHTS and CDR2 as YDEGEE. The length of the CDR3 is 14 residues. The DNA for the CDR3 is TGTGCCAGCAATAATAGGGGACAGCAAGAGACCCAGTACTTC. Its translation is CASNNRGQQETQYF.

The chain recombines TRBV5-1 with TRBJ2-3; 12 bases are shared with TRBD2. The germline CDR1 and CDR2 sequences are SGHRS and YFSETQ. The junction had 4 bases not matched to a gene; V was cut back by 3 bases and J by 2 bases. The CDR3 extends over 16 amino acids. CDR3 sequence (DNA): TGCGCCAGCAGCTCGGGACTAGCGGGTCTCACAGATACGCAGTATTTT. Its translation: CASSSGLAGLTDTQYF. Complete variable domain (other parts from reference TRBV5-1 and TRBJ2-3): KAGVTQTPRYLIKTRGQQVTLSCSPISGHRSVSWYQQTPGQGLQFLFEYFSETQRNKGNFPGRFSGRQFSNSRSEMNVSTLELGDSALYLCASSSGLAGLTDTQYFGPGTRLTVL.

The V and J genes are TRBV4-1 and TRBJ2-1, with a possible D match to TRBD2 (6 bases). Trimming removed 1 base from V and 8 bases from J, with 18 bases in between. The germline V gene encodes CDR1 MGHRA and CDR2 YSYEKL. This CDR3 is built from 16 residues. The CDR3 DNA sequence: TGCGCCAGCAGCCAAGTGGGTGGGAGGCTGCGGGATGAGCAGTTCTTC. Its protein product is CASSQVGGRLRDEQFF.

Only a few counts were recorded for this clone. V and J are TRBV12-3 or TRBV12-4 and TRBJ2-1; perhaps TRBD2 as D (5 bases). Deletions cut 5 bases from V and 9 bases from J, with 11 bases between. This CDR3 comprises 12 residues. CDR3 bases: TGTGCCAGCAGTCGGGGAGTCGGTGAGCAGTTCTTC. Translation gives CASSRGVGEQFF.

The CDR3 region has the DNA TGTGCCAGCAGTTTCTACAGGGCGGATAATTCACCCCTCCACTTT. Its translation: CASSFYRADNSPLHF. The J gene is TRBJ1-6, the V gene TRBV27, with a weak D call TRBD1 (6 bases). This CDR3 is 15 amino acids long. Trimming removed 3 bases at V and 5 bases at J, with 11 bases between. Per the germline V gene, CDR1 is MNHEY and CDR2 is SMNVEV (reference sequence).

CDR3 nucleotide sequence: TGTGCCAGCACTCGGGAGGGGTCCGGGTCAGATACGCAGTATTTT. This encodes CASTREGSGSDTQYF. The chain recombines TRBV9 with TRBJ2-3, with 8 bases lining up with TRBD2. Trimming at V came to 6 bases and at J to 4 bases, leaving 10 bases not matched to a gene. CDR3 length: 15 amino acids. Germline V CDR1 and CDR2: SGDLS, YYNGEE.

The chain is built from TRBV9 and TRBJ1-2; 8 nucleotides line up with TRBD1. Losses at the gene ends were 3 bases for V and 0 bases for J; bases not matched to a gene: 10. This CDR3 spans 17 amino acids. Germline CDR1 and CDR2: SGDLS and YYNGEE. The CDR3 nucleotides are TGTGCCAGCAGCGGGGATGGACAGGGAAAAGCTAACTATGGCTACACCTTC. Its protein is CASSGDGQGKANYGYTF.

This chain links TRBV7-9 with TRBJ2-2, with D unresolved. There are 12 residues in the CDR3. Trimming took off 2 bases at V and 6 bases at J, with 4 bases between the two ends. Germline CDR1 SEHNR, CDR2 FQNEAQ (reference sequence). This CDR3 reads CASSLFSGELFF. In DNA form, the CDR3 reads TGTGCCAGCAGCTTATTCTCCGGGGAGCTGTTTTTT.

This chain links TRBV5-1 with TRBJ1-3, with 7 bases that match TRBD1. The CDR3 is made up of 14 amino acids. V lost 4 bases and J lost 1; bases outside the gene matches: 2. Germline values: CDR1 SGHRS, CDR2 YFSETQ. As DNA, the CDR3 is TGCGCCAGCAGCCGACAGGGATCTGGAAACACCATATATTTT. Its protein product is CASSRQGSGNTIYF.

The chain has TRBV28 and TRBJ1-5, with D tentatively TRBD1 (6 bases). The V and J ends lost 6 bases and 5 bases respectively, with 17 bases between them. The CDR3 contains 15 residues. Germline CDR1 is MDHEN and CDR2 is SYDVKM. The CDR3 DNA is TGTGCCAGCAGCACAGGGACCCTTAGGGATCAGCCCCAGCATTTT. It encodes CASSTGTLRDQPQHF.

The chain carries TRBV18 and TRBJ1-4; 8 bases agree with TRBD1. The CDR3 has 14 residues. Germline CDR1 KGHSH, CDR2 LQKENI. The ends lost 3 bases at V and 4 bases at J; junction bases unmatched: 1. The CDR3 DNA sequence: TGTGCCAGCTCACCGGACAGGGATAATGAAAAACTGTTTTTT. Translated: CASSPDRDNEKLFF.

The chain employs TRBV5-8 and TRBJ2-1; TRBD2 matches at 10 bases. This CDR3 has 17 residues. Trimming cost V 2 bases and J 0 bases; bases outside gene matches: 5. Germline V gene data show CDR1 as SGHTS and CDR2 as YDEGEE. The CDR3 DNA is TGTGCCAGCAGCTTAGGACTAGCGGATCCCTCCTACAATGAGCAGTTCTTC. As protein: CASSLGLADPSYNEQFF.

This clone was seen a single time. The DNA of the CDR3 is TGTGCCAGCTCGGACAGGGGAGAGACCCAGTACTTC. It is translated as CASSDRGETQYF. V gene TRBV18 combines with J gene TRBJ2-5; 9 bases align to TRBD1. Germline V gene sequence: CDR1 KGHSH, CDR2 LQKENI. Unmatched junction bases numbered 0, after V lost 6 bases and J lost 4 bases. This CDR3 contains 12 residues.